The 32 T cell receptor beta chains presented below share a single source sample, sequenced in a study of shared clonotypes between healthy human individuals. Assay: immunoSEQ multiplex PCR; the TCRdb copy retains only in-frame clones and omits some. The sample contains 2 million to 2.5 million clones, about 94% of which appear only once. The source material was naive CD4+ T cells sorted from blood. As for subset: CD45RA+ positively selected. All receptors derive from a man aged 18 to 35 in good health.

The V and J genes are TRBV9 and TRBJ2-2; perhaps TRBD1 as D (6 bases). CDR3 length equals 15 residues. Between the trimmed V and J ends, which lost 0 bases and 5 bases, there was a span of 11 bases. CDR1 is SGDLS, CDR2 YYNGEE, per germline. The CDR3 nucleotides read TGTGCCAGCAGCGTAGCGGGGCAGGGGACCGGGGAGCTGTTTTTT. Encoded protein: CASSVAGQGTGELFF.

This rearrangement joins TRBV11-2 to TRBJ2-7; tentative D call: TRBD2 (6 bases). V lost 5 bases and J lost 2, with 16 bases in between. This CDR3 region has 15 residues. CDR1 is SGHAT, CDR2 FQNNGV, per germline. The CDR3 reads CASSTPPREPYEQYF. The CDR3 DNA is TGTGCCAGCAGCACGCCTCCCCGGGAGCCCTACGAGCAGTACTTC.

The chain joins TRBV6-6 to TRBJ1-2; tentatively, D is TRBD1 (5 bases). Germline V gene data show CDR1 as MNHNY and CDR2 as SVGAGI (reference sequence). CDR3 length: 10 residues. Trimming left V 6 bases short and J 8 bases short, with 7 bases between. The CDR3 region has the DNA TGTGCCAGCAGGCAGGGAGGCTACACCTTC. Protein: CASRQGGYTF.

The chain uses TRBV6-5 and TRBJ2-3, with D perhaps matching TRBD2 (7 bases). Trimming shortened V by 10 bases and J by 0 bases, and 17 bases separated the two germline ends. Germline values: CDR1 MNHEY, CDR2 SVGAGI. The CDR3 contains 15 residues. CDR3 residues: CATRGAHLSTDTQYF. CDR3 in DNA: TGTGCCACCCGGGGGGCCCATCTTAGCACAGATACGCAGTATTTT.

V and J are TRBV7-9 and TRBJ2-7, with D possibly called TRBD1 or TRBD2 (5 bases each). CDR3 length equals 15 residues. Germline V gene data show CDR1 as SEHNR and CDR2 as FQNEAQ (reference sequence). Trimming removed 4 bases from V and 2 bases from J, with 15 bases in between. For the CDR3, the DNA is TGTGCCAGCAGCTCTTCCGGGACCGGGACCTACGAGCAGTACTTC. This translates into CASSSSGTGTYEQYF.

The rearrangement links TRBV29-1 to TRBJ2-7, with unresolved D. The CDR3 totals 14 residues. V was pared by 4 bases and J by 4 bases, with 17 bases between. CDR1 and CDR2 (germline): SQVTM, ANQGSEA. The CDR3, as DNA: TGCAGCGTTGTCCGCCGGGCCGAAAAGTACGAGCAGTACTTC. Translated: CSVVRRAEKYEQYF.

V usage is TRBV19 and J usage is TRBJ1-2; D is possibly TRBD1 (5 bases). This CDR3 spans 14 amino acids. Germline V gives CDR1 LNHDA, CDR2 SQIVND (reference sequence). Trimming took off 3 bases at V and 4 bases at J, with 12 bases between the two ends. In DNA form, the CDR3 reads TGTGCCAGTAGTATGGAGTACAGGTTCTATGGCTACACCTTC. Encoded protein: CASSMEYRFYGYTF.

The chain recombines TRBV6-1 with TRBJ1-1; TRBD1 is a possible D gene (5 bases). The germline V and J ends were trimmed by 8 bases and 0 bases, with 16 bases remaining between them. CDR3 length: 15 residues. The germline V gene encodes CDR1 MNHNS and CDR2 SASEGT. The CDR3: CASGGRLPMNTEAFF. The DNA of the CDR3 is TGTGCCAGCGGGGGACGGCTACCCATGAACACTGAAGCTTTCTTT.

This clone has just one count. The chain is built from TRBV2 and TRBJ1-5; perhaps TRBD1 as D (6 bases). V gave up 1 base and J gave up 9 bases, with 13 bases separating them. This CDR3 region has 14 residues. Per the germline V gene, CDR1 is SNHLY and CDR2 is FYNNEI. CDR3 DNA: TGTGCCAGCAGTGAAGGGGGGGGGCCGTGGCCCCAGCATTTT. Protein sequence: CASSEGGGPWPQHF.

V is TRBV6-1 and J is TRBJ2-1; 7 bases map to TRBD1. The CDR3 extends over 14 amino acids. V was pared by 7 bases and J by 1 base, with 4 bases of the junction left unmatched. The germline V gene encodes CDR1 MNHNS and CDR2 SASEGT. In nucleotides, the CDR3 is TGTGCCAGCATCAGGGGGAGATCCTACAATGAGCAGTTCTTC. Amino acid sequence: CASIRGRSYNEQFF.

The chain uses TRBV4-1 and TRBJ2-3; D is unclear. CDR1 and CDR2 from the germline V gene are MGHRA and YSYEKL. This CDR3 spans 16 amino acids. Trimming took 1 base from V and 5 from J, leaving 16 bases between them. The chain's CDR3 is CASSQGTWGWGDTQYF. The CDR3, as DNA: TGCGCCAGCAGCCAAGGAACCTGGGGATGGGGAGATACGCAGTATTTT.

Regarding this clone: This CDR3 is also generated by other DNA sequences in the sample. CDR3 coding DNA: TGTGCCAGCAGCTTGGGGCAGGGATCCTACGAGCAGTACTTC. It encodes CASSLGQGSYEQYF. The chain recombines TRBV5-4 with TRBJ2-7; tentative D call: TRBD1 (5 bases). With 0 bases removed from V and 1 base from J, the gap between germline ends came to 8 bases. In germline, CDR1 is SGHNT, CDR2 YYREEE (reference sequence). The length of the CDR3 is 14 residues.

The genes are TRBV6-1 and TRBJ2-2; the match to TRBD2 covers 11 bases. The V gene's germline CDR1 is MNHNS and CDR2 SASEGT. The CDR3 is made up of 15 amino acids. J gave up 7 bases and V 8 bases, and 9 bases lay outside the gene matches. The CDR3 DNA reads TGTGCCAGCCTCCTAGCGGGAGGATTAGGCGGGGAGCTGTTTTTT. Translated: CASLLAGGLGGELFF.

The CDR3 DNA reads as TGTGCCAGTACCTCCGGACAGGGGTCTGAAGCTTTCTTT. Amino acids: CASTSGQGSEAFF. The chain carries TRBV19 and TRBJ1-1; 9 bases fit TRBD1. The CDR3 has 13 residues. The V gene end was trimmed by 7 bases and the J gene end by 6 bases; junction bases not matched to a gene: 6. Germline CDR1 reads LNHDA; CDR2 reads SQIVND (reference sequence).

The count of this clone is one. This chain uses TRBV5-5 with TRBJ2-5, with D perhaps TRBD1 (5 bases). The CDR3 runs to 16 residues. V was clipped by 2 bases and J by 5 bases, with 19 bases between them. Germline loops: CDR1 SGHKS, CDR2 YYEKEE (reference sequence). In DNA form, the CDR3 reads TGTGCCAGCAGCTTCGACGGACACAACACCCTGGAGACCCAGTACTTC. Residues: CASSFDGHNTLETQYF.

The CDR3 nucleotides are TGTGCCGCTGGAACTCTCACAGATACGCAGTATTTT. It encodes CAAGTLTDTQYF. The rearrangement uses TRBV6-6 and TRBJ2-3, with D unclear. The germline V gene has CDR1 MNHNY and CDR2 SVGAGI (reference sequence). There are 12 residues in the CDR3. Trimming cost V 11 bases and J 2 bases, with 11 bases left between them.

The chain uses TRBV9 and TRBJ2-7; D unclear. The CDR3 totals 15 residues. The V gene lost 0 bases and the J gene lost 3 bases, with 13 bases spanning the gap. Germline V gives CDR1 SGDLS, CDR2 YYNGEE. This chain's CDR3 is CASSVGGTNYYEQYF. In nucleotides, the CDR3 is TGTGCCAGCAGCGTAGGCGGAACTAATTACTACGAGCAGTACTTC.

The J gene is TRBJ2-7, the V gene TRBV7-2; TRBD2 matches at 14 bases. V was clipped by 4 bases and J by 4 bases; unmatched bases: 6. The CDR3 extends over 16 amino acids. Germline assignment: CDR1 SGHTA and CDR2 FQGNSA. The CDR3 loop reads CASSYGTSGSSYEQYF. CDR3 coding DNA: TGTGCCAGCAGCTACGGGACTAGCGGGAGTTCATACGAGCAGTACTTC.

Note on this clone: Other nucleotide sequences from this sample produce the same CDR3. The V and J genes are TRBV6-6 and TRBJ2-7; D may be TRBD1 or TRBD2 (6 bases each). The germline V and J ends were trimmed by 5 bases and 1 base, with 12 bases remaining between them. Looked up from germline, CDR1 is MNHNY and CDR2 is SVGAGI (reference sequence). The CDR3 loop spans 14 amino acids. In nucleotides, the CDR3 is TGTGCCAGCAGTCCCAGGGGAGGTTCCTACGAGCAGTACTTC. It yields the protein CASSPRGGSYEQYF.

The genes are TRBV6-5 and TRBJ2-1; 9 bases are shared with TRBD2. Germline V gene lookup returns CDR1 MNHEY and CDR2 SVGAGI. This CDR3 region has 15 residues. V dropped 2 bases and J dropped 5; count of bases not matched to a gene: 4. In DNA form, the CDR3 reads TGTGCCAGCAGTTACGGGGGACTAGCAAACAATGAGCAGTTCTTC. Translation gives CASSYGGLANNEQFF.

This clone was detected once. The chain uses TRBV10-3 and TRBJ2-7; 10 bases are a match to TRBD2. CDR3 length equals 16 residues. Germline CDR1 ENHRY, CDR2 SYGVKD. Trimming removed 10 bases from V and 3 bases from J; junction bases left unmatched: 15. This CDR3 reads CASLAGAGRSGYEQYF. The CDR3 nucleotides are TGTGCCAGCCTAGCGGGAGCGGGCAGGTCGGGCTACGAGCAGTACTTC.

The CDR3 DNA is TGTGCCAGCAGCTTAGTTTCGGACGCGGGGGAACTGTTTTTT. Translated, it gives CASSLVSDAGELFF. The gene calls are TRBV7-2 and TRBJ1-4; D possibly corresponds to TRBD1 (5 bases). Germline CDR1 reads SGHTA; CDR2 reads FQGNSA. Trimming took 1 base from V and 12 from J, leaving 15 bases between them. CDR3 length: 14 amino acids.

The rearrangement uses TRBV30 and TRBJ2-2; D uncertain. Between the trimmed V and J ends, which lost 2 bases and 3 bases, there was a span of 4 bases. There are 12 residues in the CDR3. Germline V gene data show CDR1 as GTSNPN and CDR2 as SVGIG (reference sequence). CDR3 DNA: TGTGCCTGGAGTAGTGACACCGGGGAGCTGTTTTTT. Amino acid sequence: CAWSSDTGELFF.

This sequence joins TRBV6-9 and TRBJ1-6; TRBD1 is a possible D gene (6 bases). Per the germline V gene, CDR1 is MNHGY and CDR2 is SVAAGI. This CDR3 has 16 residues. Trimming pared 7 bases from V and 6 bases from J, leaving 19 bases between. Here the CDR3 reads CASTMRGAPRNSPLHF. CDR3 nucleotides: TGTGCCAGCACCATGCGGGGGGCGCCTCGTAATTCACCCCTCCACTTT.

The V and J genes are TRBV7-9 and TRBJ1-4; D gene ambiguous. CDR3 length: 13 residues. CDR1 and CDR2 (germline): SEHNR, FQNEAQ (reference sequence). Trimming pared 5 bases from V and 4 bases from J, leaving 8 bases between. The CDR3 reads CASSKRNNEKLFF. CDR3 in DNA: TGTGCCAGCAGCAAGAGGAATAATGAAAAACTGTTTTTT.

This rearrangement joins TRBV5-1 to TRBJ1-4; D is possibly TRBD1 (5 bases). CDR3 size: 14 residues. Trimming removed 3 bases from V and 8 bases from J, with 14 bases in between. Per germline, CDR1 SGHRS and CDR2 YFSETQ. The CDR3 spells CASSSGTAWEKLFF. DNA for the CDR3: TGCGCCAGCAGCTCCGGGACCGCATGGGAAAAACTGTTTTTT.

This clone was seen just once. The chain couples TRBV7-9 to TRBJ2-7; 12 bases are shared with TRBD2. Germline V gives CDR1 SEHNR, CDR2 FQNEAQ (reference sequence). The CDR3 runs 17 residues. J lost 2 bases, V lost 5 bases, and 10 bases had no gene match. CDR3 amino acids: CASSQTSGRDWAYEQYF. The CDR3, as DNA: TGTGCCAGCAGCCAGACTAGCGGGAGAGATTGGGCCTACGAGCAGTACTTC.

This sequence joins TRBV11-2 and TRBJ2-3, with a weak D call TRBD1 (6 bases). Germline V gives CDR1 SGHAT, CDR2 FQNNGV. Trimming left V 6 bases short and J 0 bases short, with 25 bases between. The CDR3 has 19 amino acids. Written as DNA, the CDR3 is TGTGCCAGCAGTTCCGAGGGGACAAGAGGGACCACCAGCACAGATACGCAGTATTTT. Amino acids: CASSSEGTRGTTSTDTQYF.

The DNA for the CDR3 is TGTGCCTGGAGTGTAGTGTACTATGGCTACACCTTC. This translates into CAWSVVYYGYTF. The genes are TRBV30 and TRBJ1-2; no firm D call. CDR3 length equals 12 residues. Trimming removed 0 bases from V and 3 bases from J, with 5 bases in between. Germline CDR1 reads GTSNPN; CDR2 reads SVGIG (reference sequence).

This clone was found a few times. The same CDR3 is also encoded by other DNA sequences in this sample. The V gene is TRBV7-2, the J gene TRBJ1-2, with D hard to call. The germline gives CDR1 SGHTA, CDR2 FQGNSA. Trimming stripped 1 base from V and 2 bases from J, with 5 bases between. This CDR3 is 13 amino acids long. The CDR3 protein is CASSLGHNYGYTF. In DNA, the CDR3 is TGTGCCAGCAGCTTAGGGCACAACTATGGCTACACCTTC. Together with reference TRBV7-2 and TRBJ1-2, the CDR3 gives the full variable domain: GAGVSQSPSNKVTEKGKDVELRCDPISGHTALYWYRQSLGQGLEFLIYFQGNSAPDKSGLPSDRFSAERTGGSVSTLTIQRTQQEDSAVYLCASSLGHNYGYTFGSGTRLTVV.

The chain recombines TRBV10-3 with TRBJ2-7; 7 positions agree with TRBD2. The CDR3 consists of 12 residues. Germline values: CDR1 ENHRY, CDR2 SYGVKD. J was trimmed by 6 bases and V by 7 bases; bases with no gene match: 6. This chain's CDR3 is CAINAGDGEQYF. CDR3 in DNA: TGTGCCATCAACGCGGGGGATGGCGAGCAGTACTTC.

As to this clone: In the same sample, other DNA sequences code for this CDR3. V and J are TRBV10-3 and TRBJ1-3; a weak D match, TRBD1 (5 bases). The CDR3 is made up of 15 amino acids. CDR1 and CDR2 (germline): ENHRY, SYGVKD. V dropped 5 bases and J dropped 0 bases, with 11 bases sitting between them. The CDR3 DNA is TGTGCCATCAGTCCAGGACACCACTCTGGAAACACCATATATTTT. Translating it yields CAISPGHHSGNTIYF.